This T cell receptor (beta chain) stems from a study of blood T cells in healthy people across ages (dated by TCRdb to the mid-2010s). A note on the overall study: In model experiments, template switching captured about one uniquely barcoded TCR beta cDNA molecule for every two T cells. To avoid experimental bias, donors of different ages were randomly spread across the sequencing lanes. Using deep sequencing normalized with unique cDNA molecular identifiers, the study measured how TCR beta repertoire diversity changes with age. Two additional independent replicas of 1 million unique cDNA reads from the same blood draw were analyzed for two donors (one aged 18 to 30 and one aged 80 or older). The donors were split into four age groups: young (average 16 years), middle-aged (nearly 40), aged (over 55) and long-lived (about 74). Study-wide conclusions, independent of this receptor: As age increased, observed TCR beta diversity per million T cells dropped in a roughly linear way, and a significant reduction was already evident by age 40. A strong correlation was found between observed TCR beta diversity and the percentage of naive T cells measured by flow cytometry. Because profiling used bulk unsorted PBMCs, naive and antigen-experienced compartments could not be compared conclusively. Total diversity estimates from one million sequenced T cells were considered lower bounds and underestimates. The long-lived group showed more naive CD4+ T cells, fewer expanded clones and increased TCR diversity than the aged group, suggesting age selection. The CMV infection status of donors was not known, potentially confounding age-related changes in expanded clonotypes.

Libraries were built with 5' RACE. Reads for this sample came from an Illumina HiSeq 2500. A second PCR of roughly 7 to 11 cycles was performed with a sample-barcoded 5' primer and a J-beta primer mix. Each TCR beta cDNA molecule received a unique molecular identifier from a template-switch 5' adaptor carrying 12 random nucleotides. At least 2.5 million CDR3-containing paired-end reads were obtained from each sample. First-strand cDNA synthesis was performed from all RNA using the Mint cDNA synthesis kit, with priming by a TRBC-specific oligonucleotide. Following uracil-DNA glycosylase treatment, a first 18-cycle PCR with universal primers M1SS and BC2_uni_R was performed on all cDNA. The published analysis was carried out like this. For normalization, 1 million high-quality reads, each with a distinct molecular identifier, were randomly selected from each sample. Instead of being binned into consensus sequences, reads that shared molecular identifiers were thrown out. CDR3 identification, clonotype clustering and error correction used MiTCR with a Q25 quality threshold and the strictest error-elimination algorithm. Lower-bound total TCR beta diversity was estimated with a nonparametric unseen species model using Euler transformation. TCRdb reworked the public reads: Q25 trimming with fastp, MiXCR clone assembly, productive beta chains retained. Each CDR3 protein appears once, grouped with its most common genes and DNA. The V and J calls were determined by TCRdb, not by the authors. A total of some 1.6 million distinct CDR3 sequences appear in this sample, 30% to 40% of them only once. The ten largest clones represent about 10% of the sample.

This clonotype showed up just a few times. The antigen this receptor binds is unknown. Per-base qualities were not stored, and no clone one base away is much larger. The donors were 40 or so Caucasian individuals from Russia, aged roughly 6 to 90 years, who were systemically healthy. Ten milliliters of peripheral blood were drawn from each donor into EDTA-treated Vacutainer tubes. PBMCs were isolated by Ficoll-Paque density-gradient centrifugation, with at least 6.5 million obtained per sample. Total RNA was extracted from PBMCs with Trizol reagent, with at least 5.5 micrograms obtained per sample. Naive CD45RAhigh/CD27high T cell percentages were measured by flow cytometry on a PBMC aliquot from every donor. Deletion took 4 bases off V and 11 bases off J, with a span of 18 bases between the germline ends. The cysteine opens and the phenylalanine closes a CDR3 of 15 amino acids. The retained sequence is limited to the CDR3, 45 bases, with the frame set at the first base. The germline V gene specifies MGHRA as CDR1 and YSYEKL as CDR2.

The TCR sequence derives from a woman aged 25-40 years in good health. The chain links TRBV4-1 with TRBJ1-6, with no reliable assignment of the D segment. Material: blood. In nucleotides, the sequence is TGCGCCAGCAGCCTAACCCCCTCGGGGAAAACACCCCTCCACTTT. Its translation is CASSLTPSGKTPLHF.